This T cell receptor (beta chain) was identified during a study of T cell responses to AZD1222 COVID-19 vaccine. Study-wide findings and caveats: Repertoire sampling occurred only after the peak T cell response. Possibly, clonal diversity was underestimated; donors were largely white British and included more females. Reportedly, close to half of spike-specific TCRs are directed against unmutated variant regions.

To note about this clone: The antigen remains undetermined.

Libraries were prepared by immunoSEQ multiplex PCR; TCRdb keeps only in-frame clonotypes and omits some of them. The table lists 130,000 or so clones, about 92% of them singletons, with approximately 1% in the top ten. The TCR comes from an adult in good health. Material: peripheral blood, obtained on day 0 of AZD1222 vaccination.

The CDR3 nucleotides are TGTGCCAGCAGCTTGGGGCGGGTCGCGGCAGATACGCAGTATTTT. Amino acid sequence: CASSLGRVAADTQYF. V gene TRBV5-4 combines with J gene TRBJ2-3; perhaps TRBD2 as D (5 bases). The CDR3 sequence is 15 residues long. Trimming cost V 0 bases and J 4 bases, with 12 bases left between them. Germline loops: CDR1 SGHNT, CDR2 YYREEE (reference sequence).